The sequence of this TCR beta chain was determined in a study of OX40 agonist ivuxolimab in advanced cancers. Points on this clone: Its antigen is as yet unknown.

Libraries were prepared by immunoSEQ multiplex PCR; TCRdb keeps only in-frame clonotypes and omits some of them. In the table there are tens of thousands of clones, around 87% of which are singletons. Study-level results: Some patients who did not respond also had low normalized T-cell clonal expansion.

This receptor was obtained from an adult with an advanced solid tumor such as melanoma, head and neck, liver or kidney cancer. The sequences come from CD4+ or CD8+ T cells sorted from blood, collected in a trial of the OX40 agonist ivuxolimab.

CDR3 amino acids: CASSLREDSYEQYF. The DNA of the CDR3 is TGCGCCAGCAGCTTACGGGAGGACTCCTACGAGCAGTACTTC. The V gene is TRBV5-1, the J gene TRBJ2-7, with TRBD2 matching over 7 bases. From germline, CDR1 is SGHRS and CDR2 YFSETQ. Losses at the gene ends were 2 bases for V and 0 bases for J; bases not matched to a gene: 2. This CDR3 region has 14 residues.